Listed below are T cell receptor beta chains from one sample, sequenced in a study of blood T cell repertoires in COVID-19. Clones were sequenced by immunoSEQ multiplex PCR, and TCRdb holds only the in-frame ones, with some missing. The data show around 200,000 clones, 80% to 85% seen once. Material: peripheral blood. The receptors were gathered from a woman aged 80 or over with active or convalescent COVID-19. Both conserved end residues are part of each CDR3. Fields, in order: CDR3 DNA, CDR3 protein, J gene, V gene, clone size, D gene. D genes are given only for firm matches. Clone size is stated in some rows and not others, as once, few, many or a class when expanded.

TGTGCCAGCAGCCCTTCTCCTGCCTACGAGCAGTACTTC | CASSPSPAYEQYF | TRBJ2-7 | TRBV5-6 | - | -
TGTGCCAGCAGCTTTCGGACAGGGAAAACTGCAGATACGCAGTATTTT | CASSFRTGKTADTQYF | TRBJ2-3 | TRBV5-6 | - | TRBD1
TGTGCCAGTAGTATAAGCACAGGGAGGGTGAACACTGAAGCTTTCTTT | CASSISTGRVNTEAFF | TRBJ1-1 | TRBV19 | - | -
TGTGCCAGCAGTTTATCGCGGACTAGCGCGAACACCGGGGAGCTGTTTTTT | CASSLSRTSANTGELFF | TRBJ2-2 | TRBV27 | - | TRBD2
TGTGCCACCAGTGATTACACGGGGGAGACCCAGTACTTC | CATSDYTGETQYF | TRBJ2-5 | TRBV24-1 | - | -
TGTGCCAGCAGCTTGGTCTTTCCGGGCACAGATACGCAGTATTTT | CASSLVFPGTDTQYF | TRBJ2-3 | TRBV5-4 | - | -
TGTGCCAGCAGCCCGGGGACAGGGAAAAGCGAGCAGTACTTC | CASSPGTGKSEQYF | TRBJ2-7 | TRBV7-3 | - | TRBD1
TGTGCCAGCAGCCCCGGGGTGGTCAACGAGCAGTACTTC | CASSPGVVNEQYF | TRBJ2-7 | TRBV12-3/TRBV12-4 | - | -
TGCAGCGTTGATGGGGGGGCTGGGGATGAGCAGTTCTTC | CSVDGGAGDEQFF | TRBJ2-1 | TRBV29-1 | - | -
TGTGCCAGCAGCCCCGAAGGGGAATACTCTGGGGCCAACGTCCTGACTTTC | CASSPEGEYSGANVLTF | TRBJ2-6 | TRBV4-2 | - | -
TGCGCCAGCAGCTTGGGAATAGGGGGCAACGGTAATGAAAAACTGTTTTTT | CASSLGIGGNGNEKLFF | TRBJ1-4 | TRBV5-1 | - | TRBD1
TGTGCCAGCAGTCCCAGTACTGGGGGGTTTGGGAACACTGAAGCTTTCTTT | CASSPSTGGFGNTEAFF | TRBJ1-1 | TRBV6-6 | - | -
TGTGCCAGCAGTGAATATAGGGGGAACACTGAAGCTTTCTTT | CASSEYRGNTEAFF | TRBJ1-1 | TRBV25-1 | - | -
TGTGCCAGCAGCTTTCTAAGGGGATCAACTGGAAACACCATATATTTT | CASSFLRGSTGNTIYF | TRBJ1-3 | TRBV7-9 | few | -
TGTGCCAGCAGCCATAGGATCCAGGAAACGATGAACACTGAAGCTTTCTTT | CASSHRIQETMNTEAFF | TRBJ1-1 | TRBV4-2 | - | -
TGTGCCAGCACCGCGTATAGCAATCAGCCCCAGCATTTT | CASTAYSNQPQHF | TRBJ1-5 | TRBV12-3/TRBV12-4 | few | -
TGCGCCAGCAGCTTGGACAGGGGTCCTGAAGCTTTCTTT | CASSLDRGPEAFF | TRBJ1-1 | TRBV5-1 | - | TRBD1
TGTGCCAGCAGGGACACGGGTGGTGAAGCTTTCTTT | CASRDTGGEAFF | TRBJ1-1 | TRBV2 | - | -
TGCAGTGCTAGAGGGGACTTTGGCTACACCTTC | CSARGDFGYTF | TRBJ1-2 | TRBV20-1 | - | -
TGTGCCAGCAGGGACAGGGGGGAGGAGAGGCAGTATTTT | CASRDRGEERQYF | TRBJ2-3 | TRBV28 | few | TRBD1
TGTGCCAGTACGTTGGCCAGGGTGGCTGGAAACACCATATATTTT | CASTLARVAGNTIYF | TRBJ1-3 | TRBV19 | few | -
TGTGCCAGCAGCCCGAGACTAGCGACCTACAATGAGCAGTTCTTC | CASSPRLATYNEQFF | TRBJ2-1 | TRBV4-2 | - | TRBD2
TGTGCCGTTACCGGGACAGGGAGGGGCGAGCAGTACTTC | CAVTGTGRGEQYF | TRBJ2-7 | TRBV30 | - | TRBD1
TGTGCCAGTAGACAGGGCCTTACTAACAAACTGTTTTTT | CASRQGLTNKLFF | TRBJ1-4 | TRBV6-5 | - | TRBD1
TGTGCCAGCAGCTTACGAACAGGGGATGGCTACACCTTC | CASSLRTGDGYTF | TRBJ1-2 | TRBV7-3 | - | TRBD1
TGTGCCAGCAGCAGAGACGGGACAGGCTCCTACGAGCAGTACTTC | CASSRDGTGSYEQYF | TRBJ2-7 | TRBV7-2 | - | TRBD1
TGTGCCAGCAGCCCCGACAGGTCCTACGAGCAGTACTTC | CASSPDRSYEQYF | TRBJ2-7 | TRBV11-2 | - | -
TGTGCCTGGGTCCGGGACAGGAGCTCCTACGAGCAGTACTTC | CAWVRDRSSYEQYF | TRBJ2-7 | TRBV30 | - | TRBD1
TGTGCCAGCAGTCGTAACCTGGACAGGCGAAACACCATATATTTT | CASSRNLDRRNTIYF | TRBJ1-3 | TRBV6-2/TRBV6-3 | - | TRBD1
TGTGCCAGCAGTGAAGACAGGATTGTGGCTGAAGCTTTCTTT | CASSEDRIVAEAFF | TRBJ1-1 | TRBV2 | - | -
TGTGCCAGCAGTACTACAGGTTCCTCCTACGAGCAGTACTTC | CASSTTGSSYEQYF | TRBJ2-7 | TRBV6-2/TRBV6-3 | - | -
TGTGCCAGCAGCCAAGAAGGGGCATCCTACAATGAGCAGTTCTTC | CASSQEGASYNEQFF | TRBJ2-1 | TRBV3-1/TRBV3-2 | - | -
TGTGCCAGCAGTTTACGTCGGGATAGCGGGGGGGCCACCGGGGAGCTGTTTTTT | CASSLRRDSGGATGELFF | TRBJ2-2 | TRBV28 | - | TRBD2
TGTGCCAGTAGTCCCTGGACTAGCGGCACAGATACGCAGTATTTT | CASSPWTSGTDTQYF | TRBJ2-3 | TRBV19 | - | TRBD2
TGTGCCAGCAGCCCCCAGGGGGCTGGCGGGGAGCTGTTTTTT | CASSPQGAGGELFF | TRBJ2-2 | TRBV9 | - | TRBD1
TGTGCCAGCAGCCCCGTCATCAGGGTGTGGCCCCTCCACTTT | CASSPVIRVWPLHF | TRBJ1-6 | TRBV7-2 | - | -
TGTGCCAGCAGCTTGCCAGGGGGCTCCTACAATGAGCAGTTCTTC | CASSLPGGSYNEQFF | TRBJ2-1 | TRBV5-4 | few | TRBD1
TGCGCCAGCAGCGGAGCCTACGCGGGGGAGAACGGATACGAGCAGTACTTC | CASSGAYAGENGYEQYF | TRBJ2-7 | TRBV5-1 | - | TRBD2
TGTGCCAGCAGTGAAGCTGGGGGGGAGACCCAGTACTTC | CASSEAGGETQYF | TRBJ2-5 | TRBV2 | - | -
TGTGCCAGCAGTCCCATGGCCAGGGGCTATGGCTACACCTTC | CASSPMARGYGYTF | TRBJ1-2 | TRBV6-2/TRBV6-3 | - | -
TGTGCCAGCAGCCAAGAGGGGCCTACGCAGTATTTT | CASSQEGPTQYF | TRBJ2-3 | TRBV14 | - | -
TGTGCCAGCTGGCGGGGACTAGATTACTTC | CASWRGLDYF | TRBJ2-5 | TRBV2 | - | TRBD2